Detailed here is one T cell receptor (beta chain). Its antigen is undetermined. This entry belongs to a study of CD8+CD57+ T cells in acquired aplastic anemia. About the research overall: Sorted CD4+ and CD8+ cells yielded roughly 3.1 ug of DNA on average.

CD8+CD57+ cell expansion, shown by flow cytometry, had occurred in the patients selected for sequencing. At blood sampling, none of the patients had yet received therapy. Genomic DNA was employed as the template in profiling TCR beta VDJ and CDR3. TCRdb re-called the reads through MiXCR, storing one row per CDR3 protein. The repertoire consists of around 120,000 distinct CDR3 sequences, with almost 40% occurring once and the leading ten covering over 2%. Study outcomes and limitations: Controls and patients did not differ significantly in CD8+ Simpson's diversity. The same twenty-nine CD8+ CDR3 sequences occurred in patients and in controls.

Trimming stripped 0 bases from V and 10 bases from J, with 9 bases between. The CDR3 has 11 amino acids. Germline V gene lookup returns CDR1 SQVTM and CDR2 ANQGSEA. This TCR derives from a human donor with aplastic anemia. The chain joins TRBV29-1 to TRBJ1-1; the D is unclear. The sample consisted of sorted CD4+, CD8+, or CD8+CD57+ T cells (not recorded which) from PBMCs. Written as DNA, the CDR3 is TGCAGCGTTGAAGACCCAGGAGGAGCTTTCTTT. Translation: CSVEDPGGAFF.